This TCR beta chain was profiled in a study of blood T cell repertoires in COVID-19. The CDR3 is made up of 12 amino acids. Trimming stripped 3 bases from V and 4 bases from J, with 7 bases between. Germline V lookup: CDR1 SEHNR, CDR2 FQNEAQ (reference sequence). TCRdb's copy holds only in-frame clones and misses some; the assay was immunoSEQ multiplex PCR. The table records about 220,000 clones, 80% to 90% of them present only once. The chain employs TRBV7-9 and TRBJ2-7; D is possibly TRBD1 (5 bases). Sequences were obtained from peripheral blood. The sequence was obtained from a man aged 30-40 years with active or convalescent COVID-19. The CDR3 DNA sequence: TGTGCCAGCAGCTTGAACAGGTACGAGCAGTACTTC. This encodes CASSLNRYEQYF.